This T cell receptor beta chain was observed in a study of blood T cells in healthy people across ages. The study's findings and limits: Compared with aged donors, long-lived donors showed fewer expanded clones, suggesting selection.

Concerning this clonotype itself: Its matching antigen is unknown.

CDR3 length equals 15 residues. V lost 4 bases and J lost 8, with 19 bases in between. CDR1 and CDR2 (germline): SGHRS, YFSETQ. Sample-barcoded 5' priming and a J-beta primer mix drove a second PCR of roughly 7 to 11 cycles. MiXCR, run by TCRdb on the 5' RACE reads, gives a single entry per CDR3 protein. The sample has over 600,000 distinct CDR3 sequences; about 47% are singletons. The specimen was blood. This receptor was obtained from an elderly man in good health. The chain links TRBV5-1 to TRBJ2-1; D gene unclear. The CDR3: CASSTDGSLGYEQFF. The CDR3 nucleotides are TGCGCCAGCAGCACGGATGGGTCCCTCGGGTATGAGCAGTTCTTC.